One T cell receptor beta chain is described in this entry. It lacks a known antigen. No clone much larger than this one lies a single base away; base qualities are absent. The sample comes from a study of shared T cell receptors in the human thymus (dated by TCRdb to 2020 to 2022). Some background on the complete study: The study examined how self-reactive, shared T-cell receptor alpha chains are generated in the human thymus.

Library preparation employed the immunoSEQ multiplex PCR assay. TCRdb limited this immuneACCESS table to in-frame rearrangements with V and J called. A share of clones is missing; checked studies link under half to unresolved V genes, and the rest is unexplained. Across this sample there are more than 550,000 clones, with approximately 89% seen only once. The ten largest clones add up to roughly 0.0087% of the sample. V drops 6 bases and J drops 3 bases, leaving 18 bases in between. Inclusive of the bounding cysteine and phenylalanine, the CDR3 is 16 residues long. The CDR3 DNA has 48 bases and is translated from base 1. Taken from the germline V gene (reference sequence), the CDR1 and CDR2 loops are SEHNR and FQNEAQ. This sample was shared with a second study, whose subject was human thymus T cells. That second publication adds: Donors were immunologically healthy infants undergoing open corrective cardiac surgery for congenital heart defects in Finland. The thymus tissue came from surgical resects taken out during corrective cardiac surgery. V and J gene segment usage appeared biased in both thymic and peripheral blood repertoires. The related research reported highly overlapping thymic TCR repertoires among unrelated individuals. The study used fewer than ten infant thymus samples plus four related peripheral blood samples to characterize TCR alpha and beta repertoires. Donor ages ranged from roughly 7 to 244 days, and the cohort comprised about six male and two female infants. Thymocytes were mechanically released from the tissue and were stored as pellets of 10-30 million cells at -70 degrees C. A QIAsymphony instrument was used to extract genomic DNA from the frozen cell pellets. Using the immunoSEQ multiplex PCR assay, the TCRB and TCRAD loci were amplified from a standardized quantity of quality-controlled genomic DNA. The V(D)J region was spanned by amplicons of a length sufficient to cover the CDR3 and to identify V and J genes. The amplicons were sequenced on an Illumina platform via the commercial immunoSEQ service. Corrections for primer bias and sequencing errors followed previously described methods, while TCRAD and TCRB definitions were based on the IMGT database. Repertoires were analysed with immunoSEQ Analyzer 3.0 and VDJTools, covering basic statistics, V/J segment usage, diversity estimates, rarefaction and pairwise overlap. Chao1, ChaoE, Efron-Thisted, Shannon and inverse Simpson indices were used to estimate diversity, which was also estimated on datasets down-sampled to the smallest sample. Repertoire overlap was determined by strict matching of CDR3 nucleotide sequence, V gene and J gene, and Jaccard-based multidimensional scaling clustering was applied. On average, thymus samples gave about 810,000 unique TCRB clonotypes, whereas blood samples gave roughly 80,000.

Sequencing used thymocytes. The sequence derives from a boy less than two years old with a congenital heart defect. Donor details come from another sample of the same person, matched by shared clones. The chain is encoded by TRBV7-9 joined to TRBJ2-1; possibly the D gene is TRBD2, per 5 matching bases. The CDR3 protein: CASSSPLSGYYNEQFF. The sequenced DNA: TGTGCCAGCAGTTCTCCTCTAAGCGGATACTACAATGAGCAGTTCTTC. The full variable domain, with segments outside the CDR3 supplied by the reference TRBV7-9 and TRBJ2-1 proteins, appears as DTGVSQNPRHKITKRGQNVTFRCDPISEHNRLYWYRQTLGQGPEFLTYFQNEAQLEKSRLLSDRFSAERPKGSFSTLEIQRTEQGDSAMYLCASSSPLSGYYNEQFFGPGTRLTVL.